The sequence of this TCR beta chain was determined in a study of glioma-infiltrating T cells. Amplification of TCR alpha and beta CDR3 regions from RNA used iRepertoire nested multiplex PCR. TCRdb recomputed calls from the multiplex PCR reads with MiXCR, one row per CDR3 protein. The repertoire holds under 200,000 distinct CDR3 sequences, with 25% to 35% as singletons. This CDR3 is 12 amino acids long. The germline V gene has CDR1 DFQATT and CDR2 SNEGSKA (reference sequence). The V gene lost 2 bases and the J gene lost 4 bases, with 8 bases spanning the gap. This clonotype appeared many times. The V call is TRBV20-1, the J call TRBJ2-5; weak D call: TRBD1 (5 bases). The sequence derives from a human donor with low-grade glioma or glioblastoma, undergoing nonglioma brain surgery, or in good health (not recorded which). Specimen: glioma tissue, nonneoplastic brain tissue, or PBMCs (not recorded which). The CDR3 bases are TGCAGTGCTAGACAGGGCGGAGAGACCCAGTACTTC. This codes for CSARQGGETQYF.